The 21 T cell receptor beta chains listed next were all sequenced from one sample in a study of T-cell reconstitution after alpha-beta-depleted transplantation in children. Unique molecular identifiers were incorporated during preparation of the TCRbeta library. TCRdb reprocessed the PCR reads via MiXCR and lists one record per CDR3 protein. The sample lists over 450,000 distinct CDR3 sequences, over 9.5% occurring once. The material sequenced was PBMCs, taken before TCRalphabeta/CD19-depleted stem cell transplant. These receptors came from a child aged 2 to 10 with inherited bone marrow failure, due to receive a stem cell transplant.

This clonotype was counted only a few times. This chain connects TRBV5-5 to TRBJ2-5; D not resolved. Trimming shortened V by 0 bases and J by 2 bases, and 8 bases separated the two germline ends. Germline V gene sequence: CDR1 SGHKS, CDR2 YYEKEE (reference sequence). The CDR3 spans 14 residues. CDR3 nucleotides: TGTGCCAGCAGCTTGGGCCGGGTACAAGAGACCCAGTACTTC. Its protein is CASSLGRVQETQYF. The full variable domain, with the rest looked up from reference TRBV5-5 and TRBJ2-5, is DAGVTQSPTHLIKTRGQQVTLRCSPISGHKSVSWYQQVLGQGPQFIFQYYEKEERGRGNFPDRFSARQFPNYSSELNVNALLLGDSALYLCASSLGRVQETQYFGPGTRLLVL.

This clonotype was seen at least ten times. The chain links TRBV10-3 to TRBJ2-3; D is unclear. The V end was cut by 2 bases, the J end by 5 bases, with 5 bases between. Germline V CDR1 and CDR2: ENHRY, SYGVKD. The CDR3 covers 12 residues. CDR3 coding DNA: TGTGCCATCAGTGAGAAGGAAGATACGCAGTATTTT. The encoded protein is CAISEKEDTQYF.

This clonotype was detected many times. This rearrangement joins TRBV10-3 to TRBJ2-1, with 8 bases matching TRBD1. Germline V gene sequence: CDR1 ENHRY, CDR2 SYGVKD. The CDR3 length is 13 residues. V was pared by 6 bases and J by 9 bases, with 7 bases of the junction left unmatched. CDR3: CAIRMDRVGEQFF. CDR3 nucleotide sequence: TGTGCCATCAGGATGGACAGGGTCGGTGAGCAGTTCTTC.

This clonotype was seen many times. CDR3 protein: CSAKDRAAETQYF. CDR3 bases: TGCAGTGCTAAAGACAGGGCGGCGGAGACCCAGTACTTC. This chain joins TRBV20-1 and TRBJ2-5, with TRBD1 identical over 7 bases. V was pared by 4 bases and J by 5 bases, with 7 bases of the junction left unmatched. The CDR3 has 13 residues. CDR1 is DFQATT, CDR2 SNEGSKA, per germline (reference sequence).

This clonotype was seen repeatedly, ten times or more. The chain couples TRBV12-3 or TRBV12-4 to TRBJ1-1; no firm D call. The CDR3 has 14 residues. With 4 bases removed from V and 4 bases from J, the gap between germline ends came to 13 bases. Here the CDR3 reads CASSSTAWATEAFF. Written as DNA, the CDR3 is TGTGCCAGCAGTTCAACGGCATGGGCCACTGAAGCTTTCTTT.

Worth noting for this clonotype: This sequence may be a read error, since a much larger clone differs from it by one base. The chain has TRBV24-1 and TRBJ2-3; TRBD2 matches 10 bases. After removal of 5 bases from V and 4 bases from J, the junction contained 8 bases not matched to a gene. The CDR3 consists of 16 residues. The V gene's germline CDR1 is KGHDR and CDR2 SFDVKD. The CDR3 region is CATSAPAGGPADTQYF. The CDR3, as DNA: TGTGCCACCAGTGCTCCAGCGGGAGGGCCCGCAGATACGCAGTATTTT.

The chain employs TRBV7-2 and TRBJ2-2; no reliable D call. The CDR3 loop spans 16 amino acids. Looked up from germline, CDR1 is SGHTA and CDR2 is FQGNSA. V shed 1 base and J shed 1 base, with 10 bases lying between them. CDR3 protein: CASSLVEIRNTGELFF. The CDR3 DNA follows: TGTGCCAGCAGCTTAGTTGAAATAAGGAACACCGGGGAGCTGTTTTTT. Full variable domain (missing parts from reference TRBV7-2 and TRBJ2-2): GAGVSQSPSNKVTEKGKDVELRCDPISGHTALYWYRQSLGQGLEFLIYFQGNSAPDKSGLPSDRFSAERTGGSVSTLTIQRTQQEDSAVYLCASSLVEIRNTGELFFGEGSRLTVL.

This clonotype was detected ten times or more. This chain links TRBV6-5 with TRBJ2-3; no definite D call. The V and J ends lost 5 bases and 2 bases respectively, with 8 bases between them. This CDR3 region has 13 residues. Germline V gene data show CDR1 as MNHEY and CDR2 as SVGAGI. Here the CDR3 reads CASSPGNTDTQYF. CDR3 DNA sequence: TGTGCCAGCAGTCCCGGAAACACAGATACGCAGTATTTT.

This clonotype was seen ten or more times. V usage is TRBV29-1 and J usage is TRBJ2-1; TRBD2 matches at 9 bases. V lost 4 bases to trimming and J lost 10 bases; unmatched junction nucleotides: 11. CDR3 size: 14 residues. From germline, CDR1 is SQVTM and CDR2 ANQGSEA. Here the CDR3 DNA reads TGCAGCGTTGTTGTAGCGGGAGTTAACGGCGAGCAGTTCTTC. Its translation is CSVVVAGVNGEQFF.

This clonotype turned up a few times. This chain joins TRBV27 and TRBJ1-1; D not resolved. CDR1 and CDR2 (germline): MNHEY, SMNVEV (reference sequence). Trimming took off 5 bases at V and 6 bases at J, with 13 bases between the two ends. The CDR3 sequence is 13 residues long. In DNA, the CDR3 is TGTGCCAGCAGTCCCCAGGTTCGGGCTGAAGCTTTCTTT. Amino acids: CASSPQVRAEAFF.

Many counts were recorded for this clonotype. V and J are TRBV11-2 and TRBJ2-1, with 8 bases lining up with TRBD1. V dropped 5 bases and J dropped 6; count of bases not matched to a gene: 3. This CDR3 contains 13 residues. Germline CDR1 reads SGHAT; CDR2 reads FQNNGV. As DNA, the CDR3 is TGTGCCAGCAGCCCTGACAGGGGCAATGAGCAGTTCTTC. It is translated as CASSPDRGNEQFF.

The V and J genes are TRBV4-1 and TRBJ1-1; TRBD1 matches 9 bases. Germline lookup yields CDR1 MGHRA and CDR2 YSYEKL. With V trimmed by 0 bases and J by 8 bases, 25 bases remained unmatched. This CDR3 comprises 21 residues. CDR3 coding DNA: TGCGCCAGCAGCCAAGATTGGGGGGAGACGACTCGGGACAGGGCTTCTAAGGAAGCTTTCTTT. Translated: CASSQDWGETTRDRASKEAFF.

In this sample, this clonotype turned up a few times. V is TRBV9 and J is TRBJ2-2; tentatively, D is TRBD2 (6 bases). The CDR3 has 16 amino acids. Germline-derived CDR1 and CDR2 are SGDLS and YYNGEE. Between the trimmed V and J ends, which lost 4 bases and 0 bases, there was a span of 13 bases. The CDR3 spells CASSRWGEANTGELFF. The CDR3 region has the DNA TGTGCCAGCAGCCGATGGGGGGAAGCGAACACCGGGGAGCTGTTTTTT.

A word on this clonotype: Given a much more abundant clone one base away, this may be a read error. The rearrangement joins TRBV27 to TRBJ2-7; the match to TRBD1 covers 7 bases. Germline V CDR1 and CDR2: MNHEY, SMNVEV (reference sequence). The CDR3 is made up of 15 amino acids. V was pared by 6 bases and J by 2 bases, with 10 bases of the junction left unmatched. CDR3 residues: CASRTVGTATYEQYF. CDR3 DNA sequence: TGTGCCAGCAGAACCGTCGGGACAGCGACCTACGAGCAGTACTTC.

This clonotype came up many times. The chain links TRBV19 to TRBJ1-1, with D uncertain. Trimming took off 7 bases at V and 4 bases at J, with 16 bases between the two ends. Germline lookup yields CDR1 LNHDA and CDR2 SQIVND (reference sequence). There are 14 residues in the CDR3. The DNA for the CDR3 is TGTGCCAGTACCCCCGAGGAGGTTGGCACTGAAGCTTTCTTT. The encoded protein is CASTPEEVGTEAFF.

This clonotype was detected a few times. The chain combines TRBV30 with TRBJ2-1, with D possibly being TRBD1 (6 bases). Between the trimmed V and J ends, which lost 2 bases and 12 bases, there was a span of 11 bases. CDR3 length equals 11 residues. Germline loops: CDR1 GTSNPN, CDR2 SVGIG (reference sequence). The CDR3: CAWSNEGGQFF. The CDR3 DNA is TGTGCCTGGAGTAACGAAGGGGGGCAGTTCTTC.

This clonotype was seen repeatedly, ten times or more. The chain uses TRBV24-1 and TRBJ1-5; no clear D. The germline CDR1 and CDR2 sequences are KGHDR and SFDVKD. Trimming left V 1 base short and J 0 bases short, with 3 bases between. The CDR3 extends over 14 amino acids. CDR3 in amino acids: CATSDLYSNQPQHF. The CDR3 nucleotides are TGTGCCACCAGTGATTTATATAGCAATCAGCCCCAGCATTTT.

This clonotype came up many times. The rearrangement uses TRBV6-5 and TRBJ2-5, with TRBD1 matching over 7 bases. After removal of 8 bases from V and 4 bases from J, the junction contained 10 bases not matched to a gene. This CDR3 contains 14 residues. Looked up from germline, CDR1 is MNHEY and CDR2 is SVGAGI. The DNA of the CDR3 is TGTGCCAGCGGGGACAGCTCGGGCGGAGAGACCCAGTACTTC. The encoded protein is CASGDSSGGETQYF.

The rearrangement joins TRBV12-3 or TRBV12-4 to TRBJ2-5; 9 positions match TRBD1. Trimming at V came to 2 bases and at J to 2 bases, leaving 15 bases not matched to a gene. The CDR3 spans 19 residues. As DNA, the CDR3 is TGTGCCAGCAGTTTATTTGTGAGGAGGGACAGGGACGTTCAAGAGACCCAGTACTTC. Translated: CASSLFVRRDRDVQETQYF.

CDR3 residues: CASSLFPGLAKNIQYF. The CDR3, as DNA: TGCGCCAGCAGTCTATTCCCGGGGTTAGCCAAAAACATTCAGTACTTC. V is TRBV5-1 and J is TRBJ2-4; a weak D match, TRBD2 (5 bases). Germline V CDR1 and CDR2: SGHRS, YFSETQ. V lost 5 bases, J lost 0 bases, and 15 bases lay in between. The CDR3 has 16 residues.

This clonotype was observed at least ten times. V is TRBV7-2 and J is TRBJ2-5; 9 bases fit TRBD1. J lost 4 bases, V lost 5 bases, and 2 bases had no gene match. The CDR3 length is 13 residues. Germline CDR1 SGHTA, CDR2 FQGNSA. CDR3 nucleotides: TGTGCCAGCAGCCGACAGGGGGGAGAGACCCAGTACTTC. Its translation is CASSRQGGETQYF.